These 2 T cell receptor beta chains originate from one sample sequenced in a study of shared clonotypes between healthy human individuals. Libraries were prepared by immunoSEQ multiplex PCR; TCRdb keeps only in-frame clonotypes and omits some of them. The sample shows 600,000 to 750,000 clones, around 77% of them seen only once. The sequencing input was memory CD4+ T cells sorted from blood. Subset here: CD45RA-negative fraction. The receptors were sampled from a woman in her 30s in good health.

The CDR3 nucleotides are TGTGCCAGCAGCTTCGGACAGGGAGAAGGTGCTAAGCAGTACTTC. Residues: CASSFGQGEGAKQYF. The V and J genes are TRBV7-6 and TRBJ2-7; 8 nucleotides match TRBD1. Germline V gene data show CDR1 as SGHVS and CDR2 as FNYEAQ. This CDR3 has 15 residues. J gave up 8 bases and V 3 bases, and 12 bases lay outside the gene matches.

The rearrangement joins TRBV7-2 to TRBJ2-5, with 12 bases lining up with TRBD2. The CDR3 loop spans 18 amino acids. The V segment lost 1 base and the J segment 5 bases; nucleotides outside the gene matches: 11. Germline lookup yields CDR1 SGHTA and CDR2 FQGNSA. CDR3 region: CASSLVGLAGGSAETQYF. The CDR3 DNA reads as TGTGCCAGCAGCTTAGTAGGTCTAGCGGGAGGGTCTGCGGAGACCCAGTACTTC.